This entry lists 32 T cell receptor beta chains sequenced from one sample in a study of T-cell memory formation after mild COVID-19. A single record per CDR3 protein comes from TCRdb applying MiXCR to the 5' RACE reads. Of approximately 400,000 distinct CDR3 sequences listed, more than 15% were seen once; the top ten hold approximately 21%. The sequenced material came from PBMCs or a T cell subset sorted from them (not recorded which). These receptors were obtained from a man between 18 and 29 years old who had mild COVID-19 (a few samples of this study predate the infection). Cell type and time point are not known.

This chain links TRBV7-3 with TRBJ2-5, with a weak D call TRBD1 (5 bases). The germline gives CDR1 SGHTA, CDR2 FQGTGA. Trimming cost V 5 bases and J 2 bases, with 18 bases left between them. This CDR3 comprises 16 residues. The CDR3 loop is CASSQGVSAPQETQYF. CDR3 nucleotides: TGTGCCAGCAGCCAGGGTGTTTCGGCCCCACAAGAGACCCAGTACTTC.

The chain employs TRBV20-1 and TRBJ2-2; TRBD2 might be the D (6 bases). The CDR3 sequence is 16 residues long. The V end lost 0 bases, the J end lost 2 bases, and 13 bases lay between the germline ends. Germline lookup yields CDR1 DFQATT and CDR2 SNEGSKA (reference sequence). The CDR3: CSARDFVGGNTGELFF. The CDR3 nucleotides read TGCAGTGCTAGAGATTTCGTGGGAGGAAACACCGGGGAGCTGTTTTTT.

This clonotype was counted only a few times. The V and J genes are TRBV10-3 and TRBJ2-7, with D hard to call. V was trimmed by 0 bases and J by 2 bases, leaving 5 bases between them. The germline V gene encodes CDR1 ENHRY and CDR2 SYGVKD. There are 13 residues in the CDR3. Here the CDR3 DNA reads TGTGCCATCAGTGAGTCTACTGCCTACGAGCAGTACTTC. It encodes CAISESTAYEQYF.

The gene calls are TRBV5-6 and TRBJ2-7, with D perhaps TRBD2 (6 bases). CDR1 SGHDT and CDR2 YYEEEE come from the germline V gene. Trimming pared 0 bases from V and 6 bases from J, leaving 10 bases between. This CDR3 has 13 amino acids. The CDR3 loop is CASSLVGGSEQYF. The CDR3 DNA reads TGTGCCAGCAGCTTGGTGGGGGGATCCGAGCAGTACTTC.

The chain combines TRBV12-3 or TRBV12-4 with TRBJ2-7, with 9 positions matching TRBD1. The ends lost 1 base at V and 8 bases at J; junction bases unmatched: 3. The CDR3 is 13 residues long. CDR3 loop: CASSLGGQGKQYF. CDR3 sequence (DNA): TGTGCCAGCAGTTTAGGGGGACAGGGCAAGCAGTACTTC.

The chain combines TRBV6-2 or TRBV6-3 with TRBJ1-3; 7 positions match TRBD1. The V segment lost 7 bases and the J segment 2 bases; nucleotides outside the gene matches: 8. There are 15 residues in the CDR3. Looked up from germline, CDR1 is MNHEY and CDR2 is SVGEGT. The CDR3 region is CASTVTGTTGNTIYF. Written as DNA, the CDR3 is TGTGCCAGCACTGTGACAGGGACAACTGGAAACACCATATATTTT.

The chain recombines TRBV7-9 with TRBJ1-2; no firm D call. Trimming removed 1 base from V and 6 bases from J, with 12 bases in between. This CDR3 contains 14 residues. Germline CDR1 and CDR2: SEHNR and FQNEAQ (reference sequence). CDR3: CASSLGLSPNGYTF. The CDR3, as DNA: TGTGCCAGCAGCTTAGGTCTAAGCCCAAATGGCTACACCTTC.

The sample holds a few counts of this clonotype. V and J are TRBV12-3 or TRBV12-4 and TRBJ2-3; perhaps TRBD2 as D (5 bases). The CDR3 consists of 14 residues. V dropped 5 bases and J dropped 4 bases, with 13 bases sitting between them. CDR3 sequence: CASSRWTRSDTQYF. The CDR3 bases are TGTGCCAGCAGTCGGTGGACTCGTTCAGATACGCAGTATTTT.

This clonotype has more than one count but fewer than ten. CDR3 nucleotides: TGTGCCACCAGCAGTATTGGACAGGGGGTAAACATTCAGTACTTC. Translating it yields CATSSIGQGVNIQYF. The chain combines TRBV15 with TRBJ2-4, with 10 positions matching TRBD1. CDR1 is LNHNV and CDR2 is YYDKDF in the germline V gene (reference sequence). Trimming at V came to 3 bases and at J to 6 bases, leaving 5 bases not matched to a gene. The length of the CDR3 is 15 residues.

The chain uses TRBV5-1 and TRBJ2-1; D is undetermined. CDR1 is SGHRS, CDR2 YFSETQ, per germline. The CDR3 is 13 residues long. Between the trimmed V and J ends, which lost 5 bases and 0 bases, there was a span of 6 bases. This chain's CDR3 is CASRAGSYNEQFF. CDR3 bases: TGCGCCAGCAGGGCAGGCTCCTACAATGAGCAGTTCTTC.

The chain joins TRBV2 to TRBJ2-1; 11 bases align to TRBD2. CDR3 length: 12 residues. J gave up 14 bases and V 3 bases, and 3 bases lay outside the gene matches. Per germline, CDR1 SNHLY and CDR2 FYNNEI. The CDR3 DNA reads TGTGCCAGCAGTGAGGATAGCGGGGGGGAGTTCTTC. The encoded protein is CASSEDSGGEFF.

V and J are TRBV4-2 and TRBJ2-7; D is unclear. The V end lost 2 bases, the J end lost 6 bases, and 2 bases lay between the germline ends. CDR3 length equals 10 residues. Germline assignment: CDR1 LGHNA and CDR2 YNFKEQ. The CDR3 bases are TGTGCCAGCAGCCAATCCGAGCAGTACGTC. It specifies CASSQSEQYV.

This clonotype showed up just a few times. The chain is built from TRBV5-1 and TRBJ1-2; D might be TRBD1 (5 bases). Germline values: CDR1 SGHRS, CDR2 YFSETQ. Trimming cost V 5 bases and J 4 bases, with 27 bases left between them. The CDR3 covers 18 residues. The CDR3 DNA reads as TGCGCCAGCAGACCGGGTAAGGGACTACAGGTCCCCTTCTATGGCTACACCTTC. Translated, it gives CASRPGKGLQVPFYGYTF.

This clonotype was found many times. V and J are TRBV5-5 and TRBJ2-3; D gene uncertain. The CDR3 length is 14 residues. Germline CDR1 SGHKS, CDR2 YYEKEE (reference sequence). Deletions cut 4 bases from V and 6 bases from J, with 15 bases between. Written as DNA, the CDR3 is TGTGCCAGCAGCCCGATTCACTCGAGGGATACGCAGTATTTT. Translation: CASSPIHSRDTQYF.

The J gene is TRBJ1-2, the V gene TRBV28, with TRBD1 matching over 7 bases. This CDR3 is 13 amino acids long. CDR1 is MDHEN and CDR2 is SYDVKM in the germline V gene. The V and J ends lost 8 bases and 6 bases, in that order; junction bases with no gene match: 9. This CDR3 is CASGSGTVHGYTF. In nucleotides, the CDR3 is TGTGCCAGCGGTTCCGGGACAGTGCATGGCTACACCTTC.

The genes are TRBV18 and TRBJ2-2; TRBD1 is a possible D gene (5 bases). Trimming removed 4 bases at V and 1 base at J, with 10 bases between. There are 15 residues in the CDR3. Germline-derived CDR1 and CDR2 are KGHSH and LQKENI. In nucleotides, the CDR3 is TGTGCCAGCTCACTAAGACAGAGGAACACCGGGGAGCTGTTTTTT. It yields the protein CASSLRQRNTGELFF.

The J gene is TRBJ1-1, the V gene TRBV6-5; D uncertain. The CDR3 has 16 amino acids. CDR1 and CDR2 (germline): MNHEY, SVGAGI. Trimming removed 7 bases at V and 1 base at J, with 19 bases between. CDR3 sequence (DNA): TGTGCCAGCACCTCGCCGCCGGTTGGACCGAACACTGAAGCTTTCTTT. Translation: CASTSPPVGPNTEAFF.

The sample holds a few counts of this clonotype. This rearrangement joins TRBV5-1 to TRBJ2-4, with 12 bases aligning to TRBD2. Germline V gene data show CDR1 as SGHRS and CDR2 as YFSETQ. The length of the CDR3 is 16 residues. The trim removed 1 base at V and 8 bases at J, leaving 7 bases unmatched. The DNA of the CDR3 is TGCGCCAGCAGCTTGCCGGGACTAGCGGGCGGTGACATTCAGTACTTC. Protein product: CASSLPGLAGGDIQYF.

V gene TRBV30 combines with J gene TRBJ1-5; 9 bases match TRBD1. The germline V gene has CDR1 GTSNPN and CDR2 SVGIG (reference sequence). The CDR3 covers 13 residues. The V segment lost 5 bases and the J segment 7 bases; nucleotides outside the gene matches: 6. The CDR3 DNA is TGTGCCTGGTCCGGGACAGGGAGGCAGCCCCAGCATTTT. As protein: CAWSGTGRQPQHF.

V usage is TRBV4-3 and J usage is TRBJ1-3; no definite D call. The CDR3 sequence is 17 residues long. The V end was cut by 1 base, the J end by 4 bases, with 17 bases between. Germline V gene lookup returns CDR1 LGHNA and CDR2 YSLEER. The CDR3 coding sequence is TGCGCCAGCAGCCAAGGGGAAGGGCGGAATATAGGAAACACCATATATTTT. Encoded protein: CASSQGEGRNIGNTIYF.

This clonotype has only a few counts. The chain combines TRBV20-1 with TRBJ2-3; TRBD2 aligns across 11 bases. The junction had 5 bases not matched to a gene; V was cut back by 1 base and J by 2 bases. CDR3 length: 16 amino acids. Germline values: CDR1 DFQATT, CDR2 SNEGSKA (reference sequence). The CDR3 DNA sequence: TGCAGTGCTAGAGTTCCGGGACTAGCGGCCACAGATACGCAGTATTTT. Translated: CSARVPGLAATDTQYF.

In its sample, this clonotype was seen a few times. The V call is TRBV7-7, the J call TRBJ2-2; D gene unclear. This CDR3 is 14 amino acids long. Trimming took 5 bases from V and 0 from J, leaving 7 bases between them. CDR1 and CDR2 from the germline V gene are SSHAT and FNYEAQ (reference sequence). This CDR3 reads CASSPTANTGELFF. CDR3 DNA sequence: TGTGCCAGCAGCCCCACTGCGAACACCGGGGAGCTGTTTTTT.

This clonotype showed up many times. The genes are TRBV5-6 and TRBJ2-3; 9 bases map to TRBD2. Looked up from germline, CDR1 is SGHDT and CDR2 is YYEEEE. V was clipped by 1 base and J by 3 bases; unmatched bases: 3. The CDR3 sequence is 15 residues long. DNA of the CDR3: TGTGCCAGCAGCTTGATTAGCGGGGGAACAGATACGCAGTATTTT. Amino acid sequence: CASSLISGGTDTQYF.

This clonotype was counted a few times. V gene TRBV18 combines with J gene TRBJ1-3; D may be TRBD1 (5 bases). This CDR3 is built from 15 residues. Germline V CDR1 and CDR2: KGHSH, LQKENI. The germline V and J ends were trimmed by 2 bases and 7 bases, with 15 bases remaining between them. CDR3 protein: CASSPILDSPNTIYF. The CDR3 DNA follows: TGTGCCAGCTCACCAATTCTAGACAGCCCGAACACCATATATTTT.

This clonotype showed up just a few times. V usage is TRBV15 and J usage is TRBJ2-2, with no clear D. V lost 0 bases and J lost 4, with 6 bases in between. The V gene's germline CDR1 is LNHNV and CDR2 YYDKDF (reference sequence). CDR3 length: 14 residues. The CDR3 sequence is CATSRDPGTGELFF. The CDR3 bases are TGTGCCACCAGCAGAGACCCGGGCACCGGGGAGCTGTTTTTT.

J is TRBJ1-1 and V is TRBV5-5; a possible D gene is TRBD1 (5 bases). V lost 3 bases and J 4 bases, leaving 13 bases between the germline ends. Germline-derived CDR1 and CDR2 are SGHKS and YYEKEE (reference sequence). This CDR3 comprises 14 residues. CDR3 bases: TGTGCCAGCAGCTGGCAGGGAGATGGCACTGAAGCTTTCTTT. This translates into CASSWQGDGTEAFF. The entire variable domain, with the rest obtained from reference TRBV5-5 and TRBJ1-1, is as follows: DAGVTQSPTHLIKTRGQQVTLRCSPISGHKSVSWYQQVLGQGPQFIFQYYEKEERGRGNFPDRFSARQFPNYSSELNVNALLLGDSALYLCASSWQGDGTEAFFGQGTRLTVV.

There are a few counts of this clonotype. This rearrangement joins TRBV5-1 to TRBJ2-3, with TRBD2 matching over 7 bases. CDR1 and CDR2 from the germline V gene are SGHRS and YFSETQ. CDR3 length equals 15 residues. V dropped 4 bases and J dropped 2; count of bases not matched to a gene: 7. CDR3 in amino acids: CASSRESGDTDTQYF. In DNA form, the CDR3 reads TGCGCCAGCAGCCGCGAAAGCGGGGACACAGATACGCAGTATTTT.

The chain is built from TRBV5-6 and TRBJ2-7, with 10 positions matching TRBD1. V was pared by 3 bases and J by 6 bases, with 12 bases of the junction left unmatched. The length of the CDR3 is 16 residues. Germline values: CDR1 SGHDT, CDR2 YYEEEE. CDR3 nucleotide sequence: TGTGCCAGCAGCTGGACAGGGGGAACGAGGTCTGGCGAGCAGTACTTC. This sequence encodes CASSWTGGTRSGEQYF.

The chain joins TRBV5-4 to TRBJ2-2; 7 positions agree with TRBD1. CDR3 length: 16 amino acids. Germline trimming cut 4 bases from V and 6 bases from J; bases unmatched to any gene: 12. Germline V gives CDR1 SGHNT, CDR2 YYREEE (reference sequence). The CDR3 nucleotides read TGTGCCAGCAGCGCCGGACAGGTGGGAATACCCGGGGAGCTGTTTTTT. Encoded protein: CASSAGQVGIPGELFF.

The CDR3 DNA reads as TGCGCCAGCAGCCACGTTCCGGGACGCACCTGGGACTATGGCTACACCTTC. Amino acids: CASSHVPGRTWDYGYTF. V and J are TRBV4-1 and TRBJ1-2, with D tentatively TRBD1 (5 bases). With 3 bases removed from V and 3 bases from J, the gap between germline ends came to 20 bases. Germline V gene lookup returns CDR1 MGHRA and CDR2 YSYEKL. The CDR3 is made up of 17 amino acids.

The V call is TRBV28, the J call TRBJ1-1, with TRBD1 identical over 7 bases. Germline loops: CDR1 MDHEN, CDR2 SYDVKM. The V gene end was trimmed by 7 bases and the J gene end by 5 bases; junction bases not matched to a gene: 13. CDR3 length equals 15 residues. The CDR3 protein is CASTTTPGQHTEAFF. The CDR3 coding sequence is TGTGCCAGCACCACAACCCCGGGACAGCATACTGAAGCTTTCTTT.

The V call is TRBV5-1, the J call TRBJ2-3; D remains ambiguous. The CDR3 is 15 residues long. Germline V lookup: CDR1 SGHRS, CDR2 YFSETQ. Deletions cut 4 bases from V and 1 base from J, with 13 bases between. CDR3 loop: CASSPGRSGTDTQYF. The CDR3 DNA is TGCGCCAGCAGCCCCGGCCGGAGCGGCACAGATACGCAGTATTTT.